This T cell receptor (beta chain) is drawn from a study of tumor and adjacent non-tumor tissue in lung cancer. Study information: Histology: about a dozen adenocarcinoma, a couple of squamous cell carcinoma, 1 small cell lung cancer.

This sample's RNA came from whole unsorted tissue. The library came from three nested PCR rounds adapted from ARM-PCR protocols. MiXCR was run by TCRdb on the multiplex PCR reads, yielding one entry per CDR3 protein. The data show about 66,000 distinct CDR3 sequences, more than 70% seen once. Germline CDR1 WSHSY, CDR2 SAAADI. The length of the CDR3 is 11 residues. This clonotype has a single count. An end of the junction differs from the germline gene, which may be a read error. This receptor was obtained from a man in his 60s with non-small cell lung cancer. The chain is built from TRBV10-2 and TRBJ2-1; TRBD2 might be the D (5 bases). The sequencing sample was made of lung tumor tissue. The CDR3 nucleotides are TGCGCCGGCAGCTCTGGGAGTGAGCAGTTCTTC. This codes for CAGSSGSEQFF.